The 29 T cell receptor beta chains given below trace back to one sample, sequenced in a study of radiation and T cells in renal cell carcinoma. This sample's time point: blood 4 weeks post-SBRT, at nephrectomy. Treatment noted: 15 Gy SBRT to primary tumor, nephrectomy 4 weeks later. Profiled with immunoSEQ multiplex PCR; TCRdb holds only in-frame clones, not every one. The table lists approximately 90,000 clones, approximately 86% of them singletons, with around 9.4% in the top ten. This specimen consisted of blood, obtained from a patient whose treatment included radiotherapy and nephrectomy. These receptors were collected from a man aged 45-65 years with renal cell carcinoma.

The CDR3 DNA reads as TGTGCCTGGAGTCAGGATCACTCCTACAATGAGCAGTTCTTC. Protein sequence: CAWSQDHSYNEQFF. The chain employs TRBV30 and TRBJ2-1; no reliable D call. There are 14 residues in the CDR3. Germline V gene sequence: CDR1 GTSNPN, CDR2 SVGIG (reference sequence). Trimming took off 2 bases at V and 0 bases at J, with 8 bases between the two ends.

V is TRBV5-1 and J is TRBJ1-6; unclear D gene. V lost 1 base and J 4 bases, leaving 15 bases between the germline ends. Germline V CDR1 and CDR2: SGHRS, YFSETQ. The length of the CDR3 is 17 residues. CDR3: CASSLREGYTYNSPLHF. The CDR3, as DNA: TGCGCCAGCAGCTTGAGGGAGGGTTACACTTATAATTCACCCCTCCACTTT.

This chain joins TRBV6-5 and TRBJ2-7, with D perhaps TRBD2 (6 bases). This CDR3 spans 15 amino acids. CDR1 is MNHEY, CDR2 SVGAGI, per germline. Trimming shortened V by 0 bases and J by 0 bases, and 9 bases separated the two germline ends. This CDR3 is CASSYSDGSSYEQYF. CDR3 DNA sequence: TGTGCCAGCAGTTACTCAGACGGGAGCTCCTACGAGCAGTACTTC.

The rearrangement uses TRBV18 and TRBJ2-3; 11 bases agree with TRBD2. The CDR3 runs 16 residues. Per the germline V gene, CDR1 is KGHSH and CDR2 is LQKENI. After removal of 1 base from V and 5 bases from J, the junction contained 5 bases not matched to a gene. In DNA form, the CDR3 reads TGTGCCAGCTCACCACTGCTAGCGGGAGGTCTAGATACGCAGTATTTT. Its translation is CASSPLLAGGLDTQYF. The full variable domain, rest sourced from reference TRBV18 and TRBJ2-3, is NAGVMQNPRHLVRRRGQEARLRCSPMKGHSHVYWYRQLPEEGLKFMVYLQKENIIDESGMPKERFSAEFPKEGPSILRIQQVVRGDSAAYFCASSPLLAGGLDTQYFGPGTRLTVL.

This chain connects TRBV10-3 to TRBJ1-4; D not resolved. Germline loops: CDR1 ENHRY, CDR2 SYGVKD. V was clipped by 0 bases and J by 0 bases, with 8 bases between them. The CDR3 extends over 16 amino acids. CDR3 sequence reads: CAISESASATNEKLFF. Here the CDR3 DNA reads TGTGCCATCAGTGAGTCTGCATCAGCAACTAATGAAAAACTGTTTTTT.

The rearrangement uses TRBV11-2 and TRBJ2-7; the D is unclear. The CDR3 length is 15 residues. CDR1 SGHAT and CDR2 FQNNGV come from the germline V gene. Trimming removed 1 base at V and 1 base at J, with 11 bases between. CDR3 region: CASSLGFQQSYEQYF. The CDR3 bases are TGTGCCAGCAGCTTAGGCTTTCAGCAATCCTACGAGCAGTACTTC.

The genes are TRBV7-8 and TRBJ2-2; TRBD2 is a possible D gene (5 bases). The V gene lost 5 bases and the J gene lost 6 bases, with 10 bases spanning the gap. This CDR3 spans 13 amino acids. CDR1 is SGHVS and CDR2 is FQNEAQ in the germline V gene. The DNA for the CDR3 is TGTGCCAGCAGCCCGGGATTTGCCGGGGAGCTGTTTTTT. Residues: CASSPGFAGELFF.

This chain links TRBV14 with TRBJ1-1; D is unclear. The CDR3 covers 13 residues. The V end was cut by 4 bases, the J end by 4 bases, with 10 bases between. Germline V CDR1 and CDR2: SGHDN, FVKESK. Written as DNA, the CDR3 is TGTGCCAGCAGCCCACAGAGTAGCACTGAAGCTTTCTTT. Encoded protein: CASSPQSSTEAFF.

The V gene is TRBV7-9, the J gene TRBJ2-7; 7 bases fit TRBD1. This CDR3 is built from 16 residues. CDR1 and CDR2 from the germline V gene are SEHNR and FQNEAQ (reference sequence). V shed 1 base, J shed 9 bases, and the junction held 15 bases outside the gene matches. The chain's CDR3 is CASSLEGGRGGDGQYF. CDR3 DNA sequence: TGTGCCAGCAGCTTAGAAGGGGGCCGAGGAGGAGATGGGCAGTACTTC.

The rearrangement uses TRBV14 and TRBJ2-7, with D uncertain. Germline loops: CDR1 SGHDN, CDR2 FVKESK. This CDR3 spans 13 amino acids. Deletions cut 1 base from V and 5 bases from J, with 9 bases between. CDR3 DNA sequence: TGTGCCAGCAGCCAAGGTATTAAGGACGAGCAGTACTTC. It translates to CASSQGIKDEQYF.

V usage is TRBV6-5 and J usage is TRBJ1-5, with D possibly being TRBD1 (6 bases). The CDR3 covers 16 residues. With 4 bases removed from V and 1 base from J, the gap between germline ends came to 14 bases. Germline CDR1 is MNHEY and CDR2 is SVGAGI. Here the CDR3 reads CASSSGGGWSNQPQHF. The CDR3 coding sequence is TGTGCCAGCAGTTCTGGGGGGGGCTGGAGCAATCAGCCCCAGCATTTT.

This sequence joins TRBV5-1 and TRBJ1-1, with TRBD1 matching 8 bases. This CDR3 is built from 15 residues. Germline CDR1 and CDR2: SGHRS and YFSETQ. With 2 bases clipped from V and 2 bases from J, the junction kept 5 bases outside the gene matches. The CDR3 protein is CASSFFRGRNTEAFF. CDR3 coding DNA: TGCGCCAGCAGCTTCTTCAGGGGGCGCAACACTGAAGCTTTCTTT. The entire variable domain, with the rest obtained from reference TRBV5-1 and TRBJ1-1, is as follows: KAGVTQTPRYLIKTRGQQVTLSCSPISGHRSVSWYQQTPGQGLQFLFEYFSETQRNKGNFPGRFSGRQFSNSRSEMNVSTLELGDSALYLCASSFFRGRNTEAFFGQGTRLTVV.

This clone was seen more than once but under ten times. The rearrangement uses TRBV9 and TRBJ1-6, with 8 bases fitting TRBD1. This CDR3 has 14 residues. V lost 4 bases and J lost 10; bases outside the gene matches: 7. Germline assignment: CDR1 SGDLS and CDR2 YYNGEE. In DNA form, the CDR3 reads TGTGCCAGCAGCCTAGACAGGGGAGGGTCACCCCTCCACTTT. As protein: CASSLDRGGSPLHF.

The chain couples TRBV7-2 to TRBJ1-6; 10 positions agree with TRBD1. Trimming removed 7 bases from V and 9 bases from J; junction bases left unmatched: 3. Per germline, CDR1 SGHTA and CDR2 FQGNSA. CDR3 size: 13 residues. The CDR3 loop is CASKGQGFSPLHF. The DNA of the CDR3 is TGTGCCAGCAAGGGACAGGGGTTTTCACCCCTCCACTTT.

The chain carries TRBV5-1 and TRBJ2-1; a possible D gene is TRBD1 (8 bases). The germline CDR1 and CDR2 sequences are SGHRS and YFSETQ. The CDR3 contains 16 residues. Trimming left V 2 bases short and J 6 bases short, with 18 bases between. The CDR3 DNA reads TGCGCCAGCAGCTTCCAGCGGGACAGGCATCTCAATGAGCAGTTCTTC. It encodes CASSFQRDRHLNEQFF.

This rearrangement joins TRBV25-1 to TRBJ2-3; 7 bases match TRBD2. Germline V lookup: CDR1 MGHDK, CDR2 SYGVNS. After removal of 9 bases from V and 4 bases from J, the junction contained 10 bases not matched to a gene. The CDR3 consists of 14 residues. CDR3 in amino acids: CARLLGGFPDTQYF. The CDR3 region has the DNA TGTGCCAGACTATTGGGAGGGTTCCCAGATACGCAGTATTTT.

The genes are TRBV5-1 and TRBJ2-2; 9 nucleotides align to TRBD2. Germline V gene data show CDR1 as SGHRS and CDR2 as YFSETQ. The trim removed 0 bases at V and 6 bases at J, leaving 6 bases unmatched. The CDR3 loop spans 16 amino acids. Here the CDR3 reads CASSLGIAGVSGELFF. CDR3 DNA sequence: TGCGCCAGCAGCTTGGGGATAGCGGGAGTATCCGGGGAGCTGTTTTTT.

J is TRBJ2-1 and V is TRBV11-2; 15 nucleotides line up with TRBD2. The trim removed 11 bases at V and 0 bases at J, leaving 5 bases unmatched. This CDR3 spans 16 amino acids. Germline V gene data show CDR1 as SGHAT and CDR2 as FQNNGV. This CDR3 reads CASSGLAGGSYNEQFF. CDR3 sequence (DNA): TGTGCCTCGTCGGGACTAGCGGGAGGCTCCTACAATGAGCAGTTCTTC.

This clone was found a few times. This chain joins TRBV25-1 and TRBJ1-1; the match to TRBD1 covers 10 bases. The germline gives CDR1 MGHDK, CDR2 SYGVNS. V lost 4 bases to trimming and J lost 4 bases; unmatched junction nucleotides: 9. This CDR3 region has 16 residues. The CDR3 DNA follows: TGTGCCAGCAGTGTTTTTGATGGACAGGGGGTCACTGAAGCTTTCTTT. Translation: CASSVFDGQGVTEAFF.

For the CDR3, the DNA is TGCAGCGCCCTTACTAGCGGGAGGGCCCCCACCGGGGAGCTGTTTTTT. It encodes CSALTSGRAPTGELFF. The chain recombines TRBV29-1 with TRBJ2-2; TRBD2 agrees at 13 bases. Per the germline V gene, CDR1 is SQVTM and CDR2 is ANQGSEA. This CDR3 spans 16 amino acids. J lost 4 bases, V lost 7 bases, and 9 bases had no gene match.

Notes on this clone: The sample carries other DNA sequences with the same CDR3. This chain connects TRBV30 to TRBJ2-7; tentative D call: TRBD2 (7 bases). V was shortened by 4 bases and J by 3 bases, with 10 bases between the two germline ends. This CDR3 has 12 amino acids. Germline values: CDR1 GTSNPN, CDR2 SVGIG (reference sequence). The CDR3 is CAWNRGGYEQYF. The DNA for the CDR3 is TGTGCCTGGAATAGGGGGGGCTACGAGCAGTACTTC. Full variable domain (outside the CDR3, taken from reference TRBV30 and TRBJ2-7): SQTIHQWPATLVQPVGSPLSLECTVEGTSNPNLYWYRQAAGRGLQLLFYSVGIGQISSEVPQNLSASRPQDRQFILSSKKLLLSDSGFYLCAWNRGGYEQYFGPGTRLTVT.

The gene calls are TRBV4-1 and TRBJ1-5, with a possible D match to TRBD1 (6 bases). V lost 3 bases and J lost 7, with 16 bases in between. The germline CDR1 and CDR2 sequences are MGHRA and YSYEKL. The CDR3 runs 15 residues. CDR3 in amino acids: CASSHPQGRRQPQHF. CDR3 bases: TGCGCCAGCAGCCACCCCCAGGGGCGGCGGCAGCCCCAGCATTTT.

For the CDR3, the DNA is TGTGCCAGCAGTGACTCGATGACAGGGGGCACAGATACGCAGTATTTT. Its translation is CASSDSMTGGTDTQYF. V and J are TRBV6-4 and TRBJ2-3, with 8 bases matching TRBD1. The CDR3 spans 16 residues. Germline lookup yields CDR1 MRHNA and CDR2 SNTAGT. Unmatched junction bases numbered 3, after V lost 0 bases and J lost 1 base.

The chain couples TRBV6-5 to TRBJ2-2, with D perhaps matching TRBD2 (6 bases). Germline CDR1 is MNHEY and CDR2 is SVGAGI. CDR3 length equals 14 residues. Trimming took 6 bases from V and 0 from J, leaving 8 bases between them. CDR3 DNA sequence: TGTGCCAGCAGCCGGACTACGAACACCGGGGAGCTGTTTTTT. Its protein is CASSRTTNTGELFF.

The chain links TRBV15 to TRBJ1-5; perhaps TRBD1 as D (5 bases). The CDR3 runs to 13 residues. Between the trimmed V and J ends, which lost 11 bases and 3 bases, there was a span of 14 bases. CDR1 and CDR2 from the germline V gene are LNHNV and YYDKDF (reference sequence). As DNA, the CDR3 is TGTGCCGCAAGCAGGGCAGTCAATCAGCCCCAGCATTTT. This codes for CAASRAVNQPQHF. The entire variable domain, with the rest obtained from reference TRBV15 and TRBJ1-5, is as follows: DAMVIQNPRYQVTQFGKPVTLSCSQTLNHNVMYWYQQKSSQAPKLLFHYYDKDFNNEADTPDNFQSRRPNTSFCFLDIRSPGLGDTAMYLCAASRAVNQPQHFGDGTRLSIL.

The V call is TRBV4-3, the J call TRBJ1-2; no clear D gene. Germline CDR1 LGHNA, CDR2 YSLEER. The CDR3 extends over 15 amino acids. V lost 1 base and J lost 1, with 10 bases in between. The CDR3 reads CASSQGVKLNYGYTF. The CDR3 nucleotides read TGCGCCAGCAGCCAAGGGGTAAAACTTAACTATGGCTACACCTTC.

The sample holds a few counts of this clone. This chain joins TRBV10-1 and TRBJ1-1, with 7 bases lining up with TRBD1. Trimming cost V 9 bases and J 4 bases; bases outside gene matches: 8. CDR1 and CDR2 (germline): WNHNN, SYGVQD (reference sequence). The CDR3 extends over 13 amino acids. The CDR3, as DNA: TGCGCCAGGACAAATGACAGGGTCACTGAAGCTTTCTTT. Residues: CARTNDRVTEAFF.

The CDR3 DNA reads as TGTGCCAGTAGTAACGGCCACCCTCTAACAGATACGCAGTATTTT. Its translation: CASSNGHPLTDTQYF. The chain links TRBV19 to TRBJ2-3; D is ambiguous. In germline, CDR1 is LNHDA, CDR2 SQIVND (reference sequence). Between the trimmed V and J ends, which lost 4 bases and 3 bases, there was a span of 14 bases. There are 15 residues in the CDR3.

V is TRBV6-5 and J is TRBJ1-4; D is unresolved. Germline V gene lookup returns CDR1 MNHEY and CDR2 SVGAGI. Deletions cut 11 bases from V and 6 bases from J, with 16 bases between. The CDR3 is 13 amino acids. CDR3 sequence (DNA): TGTGCCCCTCCCAGAGGACGTCATGAAAAACTGTTTTTT. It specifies CAPPRGRHEKLFF.